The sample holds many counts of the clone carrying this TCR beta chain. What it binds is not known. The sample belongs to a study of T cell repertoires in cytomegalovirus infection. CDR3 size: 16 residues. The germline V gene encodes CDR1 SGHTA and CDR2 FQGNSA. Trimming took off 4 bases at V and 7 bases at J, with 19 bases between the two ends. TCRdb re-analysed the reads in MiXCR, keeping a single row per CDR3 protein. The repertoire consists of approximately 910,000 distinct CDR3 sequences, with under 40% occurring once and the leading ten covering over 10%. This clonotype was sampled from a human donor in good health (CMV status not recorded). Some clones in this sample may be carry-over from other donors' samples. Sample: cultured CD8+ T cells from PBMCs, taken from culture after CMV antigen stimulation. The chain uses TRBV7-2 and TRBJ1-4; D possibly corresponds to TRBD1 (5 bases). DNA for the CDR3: TGTGCCAGCAGCTCCCGAGAGGGGCTGGAAGGTGAAAAACTGTTTTTT. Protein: CASSSREGLEGEKLFF.